This TCR beta chain comes out of a study of shared clonotypes between healthy human individuals. Study overall: Donors had three CD4 naive, three CD4 memory, two CD8 naive and one CD8 memory plate apiece. Study-level points and caveats: The naive CD4 repertoires of several donors were compared, and 5% to 6.5% of clonotypes were shared.

The donors were all Caucasian adults (living in Nashville, Tennessee). This clone was detected once. No antigen is known for it. Additional DNA sequences in this sample encode the identical CDR3. The assay used deep level. The method was immunoSEQ multiplex PCR; TCRdb's version includes in-frame clones alone and lacks a portion of them. The data contain over a million clones, 65% to 75% of them singletons. Germline CDR1 SGHRS, CDR2 YFSETQ. This CDR3 is built from 15 residues. V was clipped by 0 bases and J by 3 bases; unmatched bases: 3. The sequencing input was memory CD4+ T cells sorted from blood. Subset reported: CD45RA-negative fraction. This chain links TRBV5-1 with TRBJ1-3, with TRBD1 matching 7 bases. This sequence originates from a man aged 18-30 years in good health. CDR3 DNA: TGCGCCAGCAGCTTGGGACAGGGAGGTGGAAACACCATATATTTT. The encoded protein is CASSLGQGGGNTIYF.